Shown below are 21 T cell receptor beta chains from a single sample sequenced in a study of T cell changes during pregnancy in multiple sclerosis. Sequencing used immunoSEQ multiplex PCR; TCRdb keeps in-frame clones, though not all of them. The data show tens of thousands of clones, around nine tenths seen once. The input for sequencing was CD8+ T cells from peripheral blood mononuclear cells, taken before pregnancy. These receptors all come from a female donor with multiple sclerosis, enrolled in a pregnancy study.

This clone has just one count. The genes are TRBV9 and TRBJ1-2, with D uncertain. This CDR3 contains 15 residues. Germline loops: CDR1 SGDLS, CDR2 YYNGEE. V was pared by 0 bases and J by 2 bases, with 11 bases between. The CDR3 DNA is TGTGCCAGCAGCGTAGGAAGCGGAAGAAACTATGGCTACACCTTC. It is translated as CASSVGSGRNYGYTF.

V gene TRBV19 combines with J gene TRBJ2-1, with a tentative D call TRBD2 (7 bases). Germline loops: CDR1 LNHDA, CDR2 SQIVND (reference sequence). The CDR3 is 17 amino acids. The V end was cut by 0 bases, the J end by 12 bases, with 24 bases between. The chain's CDR3 is CASSIDQKGNRGGGQFF. CDR3 coding DNA: TGTGCCAGTAGTATAGATCAAAAGGGTAATAGGGGGGGTGGGCAGTTCTTC.

This chain connects TRBV28 to TRBJ1-1; 8 bases are shared with TRBD1. V shed 6 bases, J shed 3 bases, and the junction held 6 bases outside the gene matches. The CDR3 contains 14 residues. Germline-derived CDR1 and CDR2 are MDHEN and SYDVKM. CDR3 sequence (DNA): TGTGCCAGCAGATCCACAGGGGGGTACACTGAAGCTTTCTTT. Residues: CASRSTGGYTEAFF.

This rearrangement joins TRBV6-5 to TRBJ1-1, with D perhaps TRBD1 (6 bases). Germline lookup yields CDR1 MNHEY and CDR2 SVGAGI. The CDR3 runs 12 residues. Deletions cut 4 bases from V and 5 bases from J, with 8 bases between. For the CDR3, the DNA is TGTGCCAGCAGTTCGCAGGGGACTGAAGCTTTCTTT. It translates to CASSSQGTEAFF.

V and J are TRBV5-4 and TRBJ2-1; D perhaps matches TRBD2 (6 bases). Germline assignment: CDR1 SGHNT and CDR2 YYREEE (reference sequence). This CDR3 region has 15 residues. Trimming shortened V by 4 bases and J by 0 bases, and 11 bases separated the two germline ends. The CDR3 loop is CASSEAGYSYNEQFF. In DNA form, the CDR3 reads TGTGCCAGCAGCGAAGCGGGTTACTCCTACAATGAGCAGTTCTTC.

V gene TRBV30 combines with J gene TRBJ1-5, with D perhaps matching TRBD1 (6 bases). Germline-derived CDR1 and CDR2 are GTSNPN and SVGIG (reference sequence). V gave up 2 bases and J gave up 4 bases, with 9 bases separating them. This CDR3 is 13 amino acids long. CDR3 sequence: CAWSNDRNQPQHF. The CDR3 DNA sequence: TGTGCCTGGAGTAACGACAGGAATCAGCCCCAGCATTTT.

The chain has TRBV27 and TRBJ2-5, with 8 nucleotides matching TRBD2. The CDR3 length is 15 residues. With 5 bases clipped from V and 2 bases from J, the junction kept 7 bases outside the gene matches. Germline values: CDR1 MNHEY, CDR2 SMNVEV (reference sequence). The CDR3 sequence is CASSPQLAVQETQYF. CDR3 bases: TGTGCCAGCAGTCCCCAACTAGCGGTACAAGAGACCCAGTACTTC.

A single count supports this clone. The rearrangement joins TRBV6-4 to TRBJ2-3; 9 bases align to TRBD1. Germline V gives CDR1 MRHNA, CDR2 SNTAGT. With 3 bases clipped from V and 2 bases from J, the junction kept 3 bases outside the gene matches. The CDR3 runs 15 residues. The CDR3 DNA reads as TGTGCCAGCAGTGAAGGGACAGGGTTCACAGATACGCAGTATTTT. Amino acid sequence: CASSEGTGFTDTQYF.

The chain uses TRBV2 and TRBJ2-7; the D gene is possibly TRBD2 (6 bases). Germline V gives CDR1 SNHLY, CDR2 FYNNEI. The CDR3 has 16 residues. The V end was cut by 7 bases, the J end by 5 bases, with 24 bases between. The CDR3 sequence: CASNDWRERAWHEQYF. The CDR3 nucleotides read TGTGCCAGCAATGATTGGAGGGAAAGGGCCTGGCACGAGCAGTACTTC. The full variable domain, completed using reference TRBV2 and TRBJ2-7, is EPEVTQTPSHQVTQMGQEVILRCVPISNHLYFYWYRQILGQKVEFLVSFYNNEISEKSEIFDDQFSVERPDGSNFTLKIRSTKLEDSAMYFCASNDWRERAWHEQYFGPGTRLTVT.

The V and J genes are TRBV29-1 and TRBJ1-2, with D perhaps matching TRBD1 (6 bases). The germline CDR1 and CDR2 sequences are SQVTM and ANQGSEA. The CDR3 is 13 amino acids. Trimming cost V 4 bases and J 7 bases, with 16 bases left between them. The CDR3: CSVVSQGATGYTF. In DNA, the CDR3 is TGCAGCGTTGTCTCACAGGGAGCGACTGGCTACACCTTC.

The chain has TRBV7-9 and TRBJ2-1; D remains ambiguous. Germline V CDR1 and CDR2: SEHNR, FQNEAQ (reference sequence). V was pared by 1 base and J by 9 bases, with 13 bases between. The CDR3 consists of 14 residues. The CDR3 region has the DNA TGTGCCAGCAGCTTAGATAGAATGGTGGTTGAGCAGTTCTTC. It translates to CASSLDRMVVEQFF.

The chain couples TRBV7-9 to TRBJ2-1, with 11 bases identical to TRBD2. Germline-derived CDR1 and CDR2 are SEHNR and FQNEAQ (reference sequence). The J segment lost 2 bases and the V segment lost 3 bases, leaving 6 bases of the junction unmatched. The CDR3 sequence is 17 residues long. Here the CDR3 reads CASSLPTSGITYNEQFF. CDR3 nucleotide sequence: TGTGCCAGCAGCTTGCCGACTAGCGGGATCACCTACAATGAGCAGTTCTTC.

The rearrangement uses TRBV18 and TRBJ2-3, with 10 bases identical to TRBD2. The CDR3 totals 15 residues. Germline V lookup: CDR1 KGHSH, CDR2 LQKENI. J was trimmed by 3 bases and V by 3 bases; bases with no gene match: 3. The CDR3 loop is CASSPGLAKTDTQYF. Written as DNA, the CDR3 is TGTGCCAGCTCACCGGGACTAGCGAAGACAGATACGCAGTATTTT. Together with reference TRBV18 and TRBJ2-3, the CDR3 gives the full variable domain: NAGVMQNPRHLVRRRGQEARLRCSPMKGHSHVYWYRQLPEEGLKFMVYLQKENIIDESGMPKERFSAEFPKEGPSILRIQQVVRGDSAAYFCASSPGLAKTDTQYFGPGTRLTVL.

V gene TRBV6-1 combines with J gene TRBJ2-7, with 9 bases lining up with TRBD1. The junction had 7 bases not matched to a gene; V was cut back by 4 bases and J by 3 bases. The CDR3 contains 15 residues. Germline assignment: CDR1 MNHNS and CDR2 SASEGT. CDR3 sequence: CASSGAGTGLYEQYF. CDR3 nucleotide sequence: TGTGCCAGCAGTGGGGCCGGGACAGGGCTCTACGAGCAGTACTTC.

The CDR3 DNA reads as TGCGCCAGCAGCCAAGCCTGGAGTTCCGGGGAGCTGTTTTTT. Amino acids: CASSQAWSSGELFF. The chain employs TRBV4-3 and TRBJ2-2; D is ambiguous. Trimming cost V 1 base and J 6 bases, with 9 bases left between them. The CDR3 runs 14 residues. Germline loops: CDR1 LGHNA, CDR2 YSLEER.

The chain carries TRBV5-6 and TRBJ2-3; TRBD1 matches 9 bases. Germline lookup yields CDR1 SGHDT and CDR2 YYEEEE. This CDR3 has 18 residues. With V trimmed by 4 bases and J by 3 bases, 15 bases remained unmatched. CDR3 amino acids: CASSATEAGTGITDTQYF. CDR3 nucleotide sequence: TGTGCCAGCAGCGCCACCGAAGCCGGGACAGGGATAACAGATACGCAGTATTTT.

This clone is large in the sample. This rearrangement joins TRBV18 to TRBJ2-5; 7 positions match TRBD1. V trimming: 3 bases; J trimming: 2 bases; junction bases outside the gene matches: 12. The CDR3 is made up of 17 amino acids. The germline V gene has CDR1 KGHSH and CDR2 LQKENI. CDR3 bases: TGTGCCAGCTCACCCTTTTTAGGACAGGCGCCTCAAGAGACCCAGTACTTC. Protein sequence: CASSPFLGQAPQETQYF.

The rearrangement links TRBV7-6 to TRBJ1-1; 9 nucleotides align to TRBD1. CDR3 length equals 18 residues. V was pared by 2 bases and J by 1 base, with 11 bases of the junction left unmatched. Germline CDR1 and CDR2: SGHVS and FNYEAQ. The CDR3 region has the DNA TGTGCCAGCAGCTTACCGTTACTCTGGGACAGGGCGAACACTGAAGCTTTCTTT. Its protein is CASSLPLLWDRANTEAFF.

The V call is TRBV5-6, the J call TRBJ2-7, with 11 bases identical to TRBD2. Trimming cost V 3 bases and J 3 bases; bases outside gene matches: 2. The CDR3 consists of 14 residues. Germline CDR1 reads SGHDT; CDR2 reads YYEEEE. DNA of the CDR3: TGTGCCAGCAGCTCGGGACTAGCGGTCTACGAGCAGTACTTC. It encodes CASSSGLAVYEQYF.

The chain links TRBV2 to TRBJ2-3, with TRBD1 as a possible D gene (5 bases). Germline CDR1 is SNHLY and CDR2 is FYNNEI. This CDR3 region has 16 residues. Trimming took 6 bases from V and 2 from J, leaving 18 bases between them. The CDR3 DNA is TGTGCCAGCAGCAGACAGTTAGGGGATATCACAGATACGCAGTATTTT. Translating gives CASSRQLGDITDTQYF.

The CDR3 nucleotides read TGTGCTAGTGGTTTGCCCCCGGACTATCGGAGGTCCGGGGAGCTGTTTTTT. Translation: CASGLPPDYRRSGELFF. The rearrangement joins TRBV12-5 to TRBJ2-2, with D tentatively TRBD2 (6 bases). V lost 2 bases and J 6 bases, leaving 19 bases between the germline ends. The CDR3 is 17 residues long. From germline, CDR1 is LGHNT and CDR2 FRNRAP.